Below are 25 T cell receptor beta chains sequenced from a single sample in a study of T cells in localized non-small cell lung cancer. Clones were read by immunoSEQ multiplex PCR, and TCRdb kept only the in-frame ones, dropping some. The sample lists about 37,000 clones, approximately 89% occurring once. Source: peripheral blood mononuclear cells, taken before any cancer treatment. These receptors originate from a female donor aged 60 or older with stage II lung adenocarcinoma.

The chain combines TRBV9 with TRBJ2-7; the match to TRBD1 covers 8 bases. Germline V gene data show CDR1 as SGDLS and CDR2 as YYNGEE. The CDR3 is 18 residues long. Trimming at V came to 0 bases and at J to 2 bases, leaving 13 bases not matched to a gene. This CDR3 is CASSVALLRGTGPYEQYF. The CDR3 DNA reads TGTGCCAGCAGCGTAGCGCTCCTTAGGGGGACAGGCCCCTACGAGCAGTACTTC.

CDR3 sequence (DNA): TGTGCCAGCAGTTGGGGACAGCACAATCAGCCCCAGCATTTT. Translated: CASSWGQHNQPQHF. The chain links TRBV27 to TRBJ1-5, with 7 bases fitting TRBD1. Trimming took 4 bases from V and 3 from J; bases not matched to a gene: 3. Germline V gene sequence: CDR1 MNHEY, CDR2 SMNVEV (reference sequence). The CDR3 spans 14 residues.

This chain joins TRBV28 and TRBJ1-3, with D perhaps TRBD1 (6 bases). With 2 bases removed from V and 8 bases from J, the gap between germline ends came to 13 bases. The CDR3 contains 14 residues. Germline V lookup: CDR1 MDHEN, CDR2 SYDVKM. The CDR3 DNA reads TGTGCCAGCAGTTTAACAGGGAACGGGTACACCATATATTTT. Amino acids: CASSLTGNGYTIYF.

This sequence joins TRBV30 and TRBJ2-5, with 10 nucleotides matching TRBD2. The CDR3 extends over 16 amino acids. Looked up from germline, CDR1 is GTSNPN and CDR2 is SVGIG (reference sequence). With V trimmed by 3 bases and J by 4 bases, 11 bases remained unmatched. The CDR3 sequence is CAWRGSKRGGIETQYF. CDR3 bases: TGTGCCTGGAGAGGCTCGAAGCGGGGGGGCATAGAGACCCAGTACTTC.

This clone was seen more than once but under ten times. The chain employs TRBV28 and TRBJ1-5, with TRBD1 as a possible D gene (5 bases). In germline, CDR1 is MDHEN, CDR2 SYDVKM. This CDR3 spans 16 amino acids. Trimming shortened V by 7 bases and J by 5 bases, and 21 bases separated the two germline ends. DNA of the CDR3: TGTGCCAGCATCCGCCACCCCAGGGAAGGAGATCAGCCCCAGCATTTT. This sequence encodes CASIRHPREGDQPQHF.

The V call is TRBV7-2, the J call TRBJ2-7; D not resolved. The CDR3 runs to 12 residues. With 5 bases removed from V and 7 bases from J, the gap between germline ends came to 12 bases. Per the germline V gene, CDR1 is SGHTA and CDR2 is FQGNSA. This CDR3 is CASSPPEPEQYF. CDR3 DNA: TGTGCCAGCAGCCCCCCGGAACCGGAGCAGTACTTC.

The chain recombines TRBV5-1 with TRBJ1-3, with D uncertain. Germline loops: CDR1 SGHRS, CDR2 YFSETQ. V lost 2 bases to trimming and J lost 0 bases, with 6 bases between them. The CDR3 has 14 residues. The CDR3 nucleotides read TGCGCCAGCAGCTTCGAGAGCTCTGGAAACACCATATATTTT. Protein: CASSFESSGNTIYF.

The rearrangement joins TRBV18 to TRBJ1-3; TRBD1 agrees at 7 bases. V lost 1 base and J lost 4; bases outside the gene matches: 4. Germline CDR1 KGHSH, CDR2 LQKENI. The CDR3 consists of 15 residues. The CDR3 reads CASSPRQGEGNTIYF. DNA for the CDR3: TGTGCCAGCTCACCACGTCAGGGGGAAGGAAACACCATATATTTT. Drawing the rest from reference TRBV18 and TRBJ1-3, the complete variable domain is NAGVMQNPRHLVRRRGQEARLRCSPMKGHSHVYWYRQLPEEGLKFMVYLQKENIIDESGMPKERFSAEFPKEGPSILRIQQVVRGDSAAYFCASSPRQGEGNTIYFGEGSWLTVV.

The rearrangement uses TRBV11-2 and TRBJ1-2; D gene ambiguous. The length of the CDR3 is 13 residues. In germline, CDR1 is SGHAT, CDR2 FQNNGV. V was pared by 3 bases and J by 0 bases, with 5 bases between. In nucleotides, the CDR3 is TGTGCCAGCAGCTTGGAGGCTAACTATGGCTACACCTTC. The encoded protein is CASSLEANYGYTF.

V and J are TRBV6-1 and TRBJ1-5; possible D gene TRBD1, 5 bases. In germline, CDR1 is MNHNS, CDR2 SASEGT. The CDR3 length is 13 residues. Trimming removed 3 bases at V and 7 bases at J, with 10 bases between. The CDR3: CASSERGRQPQHF. The DNA for the CDR3 is TGTGCCAGCAGTGAGAGGGGCAGACAGCCCCAGCATTTT.

CDR3 sequence (DNA): TGTGCCAGCTCCGGGACAGGGGTGAACACTGAAGCTTTCTTT. Its translation: CASSGTGVNTEAFF. The chain recombines TRBV18 with TRBJ1-1; 10 bases align to TRBD1. The CDR3 is made up of 14 amino acids. V was clipped by 6 bases and J by 0 bases; unmatched bases: 1. Germline V gives CDR1 KGHSH, CDR2 LQKENI. The full variable domain, in which reference TRBV18 and TRBJ1-1 provide the parts outside the CDR3, is NAGVMQNPRHLVRRRGQEARLRCSPMKGHSHVYWYRQLPEEGLKFMVYLQKENIIDESGMPKERFSAEFPKEGPSILRIQQVVRGDSAAYFCASSGTGVNTEAFFGQGTRLTVV.

The chain has TRBV7-2 and TRBJ2-5; TRBD2 aligns across 11 bases. CDR3 length: 16 amino acids. Trimming removed 5 bases from V and 5 bases from J; junction bases left unmatched: 10. Germline loops: CDR1 SGHTA, CDR2 FQGNSA. DNA for the CDR3: TGTGCCAGCAGCCGCATTACTAGCGGGAGTGGGGAGACCCAGTACTTC. It is translated as CASSRITSGSGETQYF.

In DNA, the CDR3 is TGTGCCAGCAGCTTAAGGCTCGGCGGGAGCCTCACAGATACGCAGTATTTT. Translating gives CASSLRLGGSLTDTQYF. The chain employs TRBV13 and TRBJ2-3; the match to TRBD2 covers 7 bases. The germline CDR1 and CDR2 sequences are PRHDT and FYEKMQ (reference sequence). After removal of 2 bases from V and 2 bases from J, the junction contained 10 bases not matched to a gene. The CDR3 has 17 residues.

The V gene is TRBV28, the J gene TRBJ2-2, with 10 bases fitting TRBD2. Per germline, CDR1 MDHEN and CDR2 SYDVKM. The ends lost 6 bases at V and 4 bases at J; junction bases unmatched: 11. CDR3 length: 17 amino acids. This CDR3 is CASSRTRLAGATGELFF. The CDR3 nucleotides read TGTGCCAGCAGCAGGACTCGCCTAGCGGGAGCCACCGGGGAGCTGTTTTTT.

The chain couples TRBV9 to TRBJ2-1; 9 bases match TRBD1. Unmatched junction bases numbered 10, after V lost 4 bases and J lost 8 bases. CDR3 size: 15 residues. In germline, CDR1 is SGDLS, CDR2 YYNGEE. The CDR3 sequence: CASSTSGTGTYEQFF. Written as DNA, the CDR3 is TGTGCCAGCAGCACATCCGGGACAGGGACGTATGAGCAGTTCTTC.

The V call is TRBV7-2, the J call TRBJ1-1; possible D gene TRBD1, 5 bases. Germline V lookup: CDR1 SGHTA, CDR2 FQGNSA. There are 14 residues in the CDR3. Trimming left V 0 bases short and J 4 bases short, with 9 bases between. The chain's CDR3 is CASSLALGGTEAFF. DNA for the CDR3: TGTGCCAGCAGCTTAGCTCTGGGGGGCACTGAAGCTTTCTTT.

The V call is TRBV7-2, the J call TRBJ1-1; 7 bases align to TRBD1. Germline CDR1 and CDR2: SGHTA and FQGNSA. The CDR3 is 16 amino acids. The V and J ends lost 0 bases and 0 bases, in that order; junction bases with no gene match: 4. The CDR3 nucleotides are TGTGCCAGCAGCTTAGCAGGGGGCGCGGTGAACACTGAAGCTTTCTTT. It yields the protein CASSLAGGAVNTEAFF.

V gene TRBV7-9 combines with J gene TRBJ1-2; no definite D call. The V end was cut by 5 bases, the J end by 8 bases, with 15 bases between. Germline CDR1 and CDR2: SEHNR and FQNEAQ (reference sequence). This CDR3 is 13 amino acids long. The CDR3 region has the DNA TGTGCCAGCAGCCCCACCCCAGATGAGGGCTACACCTTC. As protein: CASSPTPDEGYTF.

This chain joins TRBV5-4 and TRBJ2-4; 7 bases match TRBD1. Trimming at V came to 0 bases and at J to 6 bases, leaving 6 bases not matched to a gene. The length of the CDR3 is 15 residues. Germline assignment: CDR1 SGHNT and CDR2 YYREEE (reference sequence). The CDR3, as DNA: TGTGCCAGCAGCTTGGCCGAGGGGGCTGTAAACATTCAGTACTTC. Its translation: CASSLAEGAVNIQYF. Together with reference TRBV5-4 and TRBJ2-4, the CDR3 gives the full variable domain: ETGVTQSPTHLIKTRGQQVTLRCSSQSGHNTVSWYQQALGQGPQFIFQYYREEENGRGNFPPRFSGLQFPNYSSELNVNALELDDSALYLCASSLAEGAVNIQYFGAGTRLSVL.

The V gene is TRBV27, the J gene TRBJ2-7; 8 bases are shared with TRBD1. The germline CDR1 and CDR2 sequences are MNHEY and SMNVEV (reference sequence). The J segment lost 3 bases and the V segment lost 4 bases, leaving 14 bases of the junction unmatched. The CDR3 contains 17 residues. The CDR3 spells CASSSSPLTGDLYEQYF. DNA of the CDR3: TGTGCCAGCAGTTCCTCCCCGTTGACAGGGGACCTCTACGAGCAGTACTTC.

This chain connects TRBV28 to TRBJ1-1, with D tentatively TRBD1 (6 bases). CDR1 and CDR2 from the germline V gene are MDHEN and SYDVKM. There are 16 residues in the CDR3. V gave up 5 bases and J gave up 0 bases, with 16 bases separating them. Written as DNA, the CDR3 is TGTGCCAGCAGTCGGATCGATGGGGGCCTGAACACTGAAGCTTTCTTT. Translating it yields CASSRIDGGLNTEAFF.

This clone has just one count. The rearrangement uses TRBV9 and TRBJ1-3; D remains unclear. CDR3 length equals 16 residues. V was cut by 0 bases and J by 0 bases, with 10 bases left in between. Germline loops: CDR1 SGDLS, CDR2 YYNGEE. In DNA, the CDR3 is TGTGCCAGCAGCGTAGCGGTGTCAGACTCTGGAAACACCATATATTTT. Its protein product is CASSVAVSDSGNTIYF.

The chain combines TRBV19 with TRBJ2-1, with 10 bases identical to TRBD1. The germline V gene has CDR1 LNHDA and CDR2 SQIVND (reference sequence). The J segment lost 7 bases and the V segment lost 7 bases, leaving 10 bases of the junction unmatched. The CDR3 extends over 15 amino acids. The CDR3 DNA sequence: TGTGCCAGTACCTCTTTAGGGACAGGGGTTAATGAGCAGTTCTTC. Protein: CASTSLGTGVNEQFF.

The chain is built from TRBV6-4 and TRBJ2-7; D is tentatively TRBD1 or TRBD2 (5 bases each). V gave up 2 bases and J gave up 3 bases, with 14 bases separating them. This CDR3 has 15 amino acids. The germline CDR1 and CDR2 sequences are MRHNA and SNTAGT. CDR3 sequence reads: CASSDGREDSYEQYF. The CDR3 region has the DNA TGTGCCAGCAGTGACGGTCGGGAAGACAGCTACGAGCAGTACTTC.

The V call is TRBV7-2, the J call TRBJ2-7; D is undetermined. V lost 1 base to trimming and J lost 5 bases, with 12 bases between them. The CDR3 runs to 14 residues. CDR1 is SGHTA and CDR2 is FQGNSA in the germline V gene. CDR3 loop: CASSLVVVRDEQYF. The CDR3, as DNA: TGTGCCAGCAGCTTAGTAGTAGTTCGCGACGAGCAGTACTTC.